The table lists the clone carrying this TCR beta chain with many counts. Its antigen is not known. Little can be read into the size of this beta chain, an off-target read in a library designed for alpha chains. TCRdb passed the 5' RACE reads through MiXCR, listing each CDR3 protein once. This sample has around 16,000 distinct CDR3 sequences, with approximately 6.5% found just once. This record comes from a study of spatial heterogeneity in lung cancer. Study-wide context: Alpha-chain detections were consistently fewer than beta-chain detections among the sequences. More than eight raw reads, on average, carried each unique TCR and UMI combination. Study conclusions and caveats: Intratumoral expanded alpha and beta TCR counts were found to track tumor mutation counts.

Time point meaning: sample taken at primary tumor resection. In germline, CDR1 is MDHEN, CDR2 SYDVKM. The CDR3 extends over 12 amino acids. With 2 bases removed from V and 5 bases from J, the gap between germline ends came to 6 bases. The source was lung tumor tissue, collected at surgery. The V gene is TRBV28, the J gene TRBJ2-5, with D unclear. This TCR came from a female donor with early-stage non-small cell lung cancer. CDR3 coding DNA: TGTGCCAGCAGTTTAGAAGAGGAGACCCAGTACTTC. Translated, it gives CASSLEEETQYF. The whole variable domain, remainder taken from reference TRBV28 and TRBJ2-5, is DVKVTQSSRYLVKRTGEKVFLECVQDMDHENMFWYRQDPGLGLRLIYFSYDVKMKEKGDIPEGYSVSREKKERFSLILESASTNQTSMYLCASSLEEETQYFGPGTRLLVL.